Listed here are 29 T cell receptor beta chains from one sample, sequenced in a study of persistence of HIV-infected CD4 T cells. The libraries were made with immunoSEQ version 4 in survey mode. Profiled with immunoSEQ multiplex PCR; TCRdb holds only in-frame clones, not every one. In the table there are about 20,000 clones, approximately 60% of which are singletons. Their cognate antigens are unknown. Overlapping HIV-1 Gag 15-mer peptides at approximately 1 ug per peptide per mL were used. Sorting selected CD4+ T cells upregulating both CD40 ligand and CD69. Sequences were derived from CD4+ T cells sorted from PBMCs after roughly 19-hour stimulation, sampled from a patient who received antiretroviral therapy. The origin of the receptors is an adult woman with HIV who was CMV-seropositive.

V and J are TRBV5-1 and TRBJ2-1, with D perhaps given as TRBD1 or TRBD2 (5 bases each). Germline V CDR1 and CDR2: SGHRS, YFSETQ. With 0 bases removed from V and 10 bases from J, the gap between germline ends came to 20 bases. This CDR3 comprises 16 residues. The CDR3 here is CASSLGGVSLGEEQFF. The CDR3 bases are TGCGCCAGCAGCTTGGGAGGCGTTTCACTAGGGGAGGAGCAGTTCTTC. The entire variable domain, with the rest obtained from reference TRBV5-1 and TRBJ2-1, is as follows: KAGVTQTPRYLIKTRGQQVTLSCSPISGHRSVSWYQQTPGQGLQFLFEYFSETQRNKGNFPGRFSGRQFSNSRSEMNVSTLELGDSALYLCASSLGGVSLGEEQFFGPGTRLTVL.

To note about this clone: At one of its ends the junction is not consistent with the germline gene, which may arise from a read error. The gene calls are TRBV14 and TRBJ2-1; 8 positions match TRBD2. Germline CDR1 and CDR2: SGHDN and FVKESK. This CDR3 has 13 residues. The CDR3 reads CASSQAGVGWQFF. The CDR3 coding sequence is TGTGCCAGCAGTCAAGCGGGGGTAGGTTGGCAGTTCTTC.

This clone has only a few counts. The genes are TRBV4-2 and TRBJ2-3; 7 bases agree with TRBD2. The CDR3 runs 20 residues. V trimming: 4 bases; J trimming: 2 bases; junction bases outside the gene matches: 21. The germline V gene encodes CDR1 LGHNA and CDR2 YNFKEQ. The CDR3 DNA follows: TGTGCCAGCAGCCTCCAACAGACAGAATGGGGGGGAGTACACACAGATACGCAGTATTTT. Its translation is CASSLQQTEWGGVHTDTQYF.

The chain links TRBV2 to TRBJ2-3; 13 nucleotides line up with TRBD2. The CDR3 loop spans 15 amino acids. Germline CDR1 SNHLY, CDR2 FYNNEI. Trimming took 6 bases from V and 5 from J; bases not matched to a gene: 5. CDR3 bases: TGTGCCAGCAGCCTACTAGCGGGGGGGGGAGATACGCAGTATTTT. It yields the protein CASSLLAGGGDTQYF.

This clone was recorded a few times. This CDR3 is CAISDFVGANYGYTF. CDR3 DNA: TGTGCCATCAGTGATTTCGTCGGAGCTAACTATGGCTACACCTTC. The gene calls are TRBV10-3 and TRBJ1-2; D is uncertain. Trimming removed 3 bases at V and 0 bases at J, with 11 bases between. The CDR3 totals 15 residues. The germline V gene has CDR1 ENHRY and CDR2 SYGVKD.

This clone was observed once. The chain employs TRBV5-1 and TRBJ1-5, with 11 nucleotides matching TRBD1. V trimming: 3 bases; J trimming: 7 bases; junction bases outside the gene matches: 6. Per the germline V gene, CDR1 is SGHRS and CDR2 is YFSETQ. This CDR3 region has 15 residues. The CDR3 region is CASSWTGQGEQPQHF. The CDR3 DNA reads TGCGCCAGCAGCTGGACGGGACAGGGGGAACAGCCCCAGCATTTT.

This sequence joins TRBV9 and TRBJ1-3; D is unclear. V lost 0 bases, J lost 0 bases, and 10 bases lay in between. From germline, CDR1 is SGDLS and CDR2 YYNGEE. The CDR3 covers 16 residues. CDR3 in DNA: TGTGCCAGCAGCGTAGCGGAGCCTTCCTCTGGAAACACCATATATTTT. It encodes CASSVAEPSSGNTIYF.

The chain links TRBV7-8 to TRBJ1-6, with TRBD1 matching 10 bases. V trimming: 5 bases; J trimming: 10 bases; junction bases outside the gene matches: 5. The germline V gene encodes CDR1 SGHVS and CDR2 FQNEAQ. The CDR3 is made up of 14 amino acids. CDR3 residues: CASSTGTGVSPLHF. For the CDR3, the DNA is TGTGCCAGCAGCACTGGGACAGGGGTATCACCCCTCCACTTT.

This rearrangement joins TRBV10-3 to TRBJ1-1, with TRBD1 as a possible D gene (6 bases). Germline-derived CDR1 and CDR2 are ENHRY and SYGVKD. V lost 2 bases, J lost 5 bases, and 12 bases lay in between. This CDR3 is 14 amino acids long. CDR3 amino acids: CAISEQQGWTEAFF. Written as DNA, the CDR3 is TGTGCCATCAGTGAGCAGCAGGGGTGGACTGAAGCTTTCTTT.

The chain couples TRBV4-2 to TRBJ2-3, with unresolved D. The CDR3 has 14 amino acids. V was trimmed by 0 bases and J by 4 bases, leaving 8 bases between them. The germline V gene encodes CDR1 LGHNA and CDR2 YNFKEQ. The CDR3 bases are TGTGCCAGCAGCCAAGATTTCGTTGCAGATACGCAGTATTTT. This encodes CASSQDFVADTQYF.

V is TRBV24-1 and J is TRBJ2-2, with D perhaps being TRBD1 or TRBD2 (5 bases each). V dropped 0 bases and J dropped 5 bases, with 21 bases sitting between them. Germline CDR1 reads KGHDR; CDR2 reads SFDVKD. The CDR3 runs 19 residues. The CDR3 region has the DNA TGTGCCACCAGTGATTTGGGGTTATTAGAGGGACGTTCGACCGGGGAGCTGTTTTTT. Amino acid sequence: CATSDLGLLEGRSTGELFF.

The chain combines TRBV29-1 with TRBJ2-3, with TRBD2 matching 9 bases. Per germline, CDR1 SQVTM and CDR2 ANQGSEA. Unmatched junction bases numbered 8, after V lost 3 bases and J lost 4 bases. This CDR3 is built from 15 residues. Written as DNA, the CDR3 is TGCAGCGTTGAGGGGCCTAGCGGGGAGGCAGATACGCAGTATTTT. Translation: CSVEGPSGEADTQYF.

The chain carries TRBV2 and TRBJ1-2; 11 nucleotides align to TRBD1. Germline loops: CDR1 SNHLY, CDR2 FYNNEI. The CDR3 loop spans 14 amino acids. V shed 2 bases, J shed 8 bases, and the junction held 4 bases outside the gene matches. Here the CDR3 reads CASSESGTGGGYTF. DNA of the CDR3: TGTGCCAGCAGTGAATCGGGGACAGGGGGAGGCTACACCTTC.

CDR3 sequence reads: CASSVSGTGDTEAFF. DNA for the CDR3: TGCGCCAGCAGTGTATCCGGGACAGGGGACACTGAAGCTTTCTTT. The genes are TRBV10-1 and TRBJ1-1; 10 bases are a match to TRBD1. The CDR3 consists of 15 residues. The junction had 5 bases not matched to a gene; V was cut back by 4 bases and J by 3 bases. The germline V gene has CDR1 WNHNN and CDR2 SYGVQD (reference sequence).

Comments on this clone: This specimen includes other DNA sequences encoding the same CDR3. J is TRBJ2-2 and V is TRBV10-1; 7 positions agree with TRBD1. V trimming: 0 bases; J trimming: 0 bases; junction bases outside the gene matches: 1. This CDR3 has 16 residues. Germline CDR1 is WNHNN and CDR2 is SYGVQD (reference sequence). The DNA of the CDR3 is TGCGCCAGCAGTGAGTCAACAGGGGCGAACACCGGGGAGCTGTTTTTT. It encodes CASSESTGANTGELFF.

The chain employs TRBV9 and TRBJ1-1; no clear D gene. V lost 2 bases and J 5 bases, leaving 16 bases between the germline ends. This CDR3 has 15 residues. From germline, CDR1 is SGDLS and CDR2 YYNGEE. CDR3: CASSVYGFGGTEAFF. The CDR3, as DNA: TGTGCCAGCAGCGTTTACGGTTTTGGAGGGACTGAAGCTTTCTTT. Supplemented by reference TRBV9 and TRBJ1-1, the full variable domain reads DSGVTQTPKHLITATGQRVTLRCSPRSGDLSVYWYQQSLDQGLQFLIQYYNGEERAKGNILERFSAQQFPDLHSELNLSSLELGDSALYFCASSVYGFGGTEAFFGQGTRLTVV.

This sequence joins TRBV29-1 and TRBJ1-1, with D unclear. The CDR3 is 14 residues long. Trimming pared 4 bases from V and 1 base from J, leaving 13 bases between. Per germline, CDR1 SQVTM and CDR2 ANQGSEA. The CDR3 region is CSVVDFEGNTEAFF. The CDR3 DNA reads TGCAGCGTTGTAGATTTTGAGGGGAACACTGAAGCTTTCTTT.

The V call is TRBV10-1, the J call TRBJ1-1; maybe TRBD1 (6 bases). The CDR3 has 15 residues. V dropped 3 bases and J dropped 0 bases, with 11 bases sitting between them. The V gene's germline CDR1 is WNHNN and CDR2 SYGVQD (reference sequence). The CDR3 nucleotides read TGCGCCAGCAGTGAACCAGGGGCCCTGAACACTGAAGCTTTCTTT. This gives the protein CASSEPGALNTEAFF.

In this sample, this clone is medium-sized. The chain is built from TRBV10-3 and TRBJ2-1; D gene ambiguous. Germline V gene data show CDR1 as ENHRY and CDR2 as SYGVKD. This CDR3 region has 13 residues. V lost 1 base and J lost 4, with 5 bases in between. CDR3 sequence (DNA): TGTGCCATCAGTGAGTACGAGTACAATGAGCAGTTCTTC. This gives the protein CAISEYEYNEQFF.

CDR3 loop: CASSMTENQPQHF. As DNA, the CDR3 is TGTGCCAGTAGTATGACGGAAAATCAGCCCCAGCATTTT. The chain combines TRBV19 with TRBJ1-5; D is undetermined. Germline V gives CDR1 LNHDA, CDR2 SQIVND (reference sequence). The CDR3 has 13 amino acids. Trimming took 3 bases from V and 4 from J, leaving 7 bases between them.

The V call is TRBV5-1, the J call TRBJ1-3; 7 bases agree with TRBD1. Germline V gene data show CDR1 as SGHRS and CDR2 as YFSETQ. With V trimmed by 7 bases and J by 2 bases, 12 bases remained unmatched. This CDR3 comprises 16 residues. The CDR3 DNA is TGCGCCAGCCAACAAGGAGGGGGCATCACTGGAAACACCATATATTTT. Encoded protein: CASQQGGGITGNTIYF.

This chain links TRBV9 with TRBJ2-6; TRBD1 aligns across 12 bases. V dropped 4 bases and J dropped 2; count of bases not matched to a gene: 7. CDR3 length: 18 amino acids. Germline assignment: CDR1 SGDLS and CDR2 YYNGEE. The DNA of the CDR3 is TGTGCCAGCAGCTTCCGGGACAGGGGGCGACCTGGGGCCAACGTCCTGACTTTC. It codes for CASSFRDRGRPGANVLTF.

Comments on this clone: This sample includes further DNA sequences coding for the same CDR3. This chain joins TRBV5-1 and TRBJ1-4; possibly TRBD1 for D (6 bases). The germline V gene has CDR1 SGHRS and CDR2 YFSETQ. V was clipped by 2 bases and J by 4 bases, with 9 bases between them. CDR3 length: 14 amino acids. CDR3 DNA: TGCGCCAGCAGCTTAAGGGGGGATAATGAAAAACTGTTTTTT. It translates to CASSLRGDNEKLFF.

This chain uses TRBV20-1 with TRBJ2-3; no firm D call. Germline V gene sequence: CDR1 DFQATT, CDR2 SNEGSKA (reference sequence). This CDR3 comprises 10 residues. V lost 6 bases to trimming and J lost 2 bases, with 3 bases between them. The CDR3 sequence: CSADTDTQYF. Here the CDR3 DNA reads TGCAGTGCCGACACAGATACGCAGTATTTT.

The chain has TRBV19 and TRBJ2-2; perhaps TRBD2 as D (5 bases). Between the trimmed V and J ends, which lost 5 bases and 4 bases, there was a span of 14 bases. The germline gives CDR1 LNHDA, CDR2 SQIVND (reference sequence). There are 15 residues in the CDR3. The CDR3 region has the DNA TGTGCCAGTAGTGGACTCGTGGGAACCACCGGGGAGCTGTTTTTT. Amino acid sequence: CASSGLVGTTGELFF.

This chain links TRBV4-2 with TRBJ2-3; 9 bases align to TRBD2. From germline, CDR1 is LGHNA and CDR2 YNFKEQ. V dropped 1 base and J dropped 4; count of bases not matched to a gene: 9. This CDR3 is built from 17 residues. DNA for the CDR3: TGTGCCAGCAGCCAAGTCACGGCGGGGGGGCTTGCAGATACGCAGTATTTT. It translates to CASSQVTAGGLADTQYF.

This chain joins TRBV7-3 and TRBJ1-6, with unresolved D. The CDR3 contains 13 residues. Trimming took 1 base from V and 8 from J, leaving 6 bases between them. Germline assignment: CDR1 SGHTA and CDR2 FQGTGA. The CDR3 region is CASSLILHSPLHF. The CDR3 DNA is TGTGCCAGCAGCTTAATCCTGCATTCACCCCTCCACTTT.

J is TRBJ2-6 and V is TRBV7-3; 8 bases match TRBD1. V trimming: 5 bases; J trimming: 0 bases; junction bases outside the gene matches: 21. Looked up from germline, CDR1 is SGHTA and CDR2 is FQGTGA. This CDR3 comprises 22 residues. The CDR3 DNA is TGTGCCAGCAGCCGTAGGGTTGGGGTTGGGGACAGGCTAAGCTCTGGGGCCAACGTCCTGACTTTC. Translated: CASSRRVGVGDRLSSGANVLTF.

V and J are TRBV27 and TRBJ1-4; tentatively, D is TRBD1 (6 bases). The CDR3 spans 15 residues. V was clipped by 6 bases and J by 0 bases, with 11 bases between them. In germline, CDR1 is MNHEY, CDR2 SMNVEV (reference sequence). The CDR3 loop is CASSPRGATNEKLFF. In DNA form, the CDR3 reads TGTGCCAGCAGCCCCAGGGGAGCAACTAATGAAAAACTGTTTTTT.